This T cell receptor (beta chain) stems from a study of cytomegalovirus exposure and HLA in healthy donors. About the study: Early on, a data release was issued that held 85 million to 95 million unique TCRs from HLA-typed donors. Overall study results and limits: TCR beta sequences numbering about 17,000 were associated with HLA alleles at 0.05 false discovery rate in a later analysis. Analysis performed later showed TCR beta chains linked to HLA being more clonally expanded than equally common others. With further analysis later on, most CMV-associated TCR beta chains appeared HLA-restricted.

This clone was counted a few times. What it recognizes is unknown. V lost 3 bases, J lost 4 bases, and 12 bases lay in between. Germline V gene lookup returns CDR1 SNHLY and CDR2 FYNNEI. This CDR3 is built from 14 residues. PCR employed 60 Vbeta and 13 Jbeta primers. Some clones are missing from TCRdb's copy, which holds only in-frame ones; the method was immunoSEQ multiplex PCR. Here the sample spans nearly 110,000 clones, about 76% being singletons. This receptor was identified in a woman in her forties or fifties in good health and CMV-seropositive. This sequence joins TRBV2 and TRBJ1-1; tentative D call: TRBD1 (5 bases). Input material: PBMCs. The CDR3 DNA follows: TGTGCCAGCAGTGAGCAGGGCTTGGGCACTGAAGCTTTCTTT. Translating gives CASSEQGLGTEAFF.